One T cell receptor (beta chain) is described in this entry. V trimming: 5 bases; J trimming: 2 bases; junction bases outside the gene matches: 7. CDR1 is KGHSH, CDR2 LQKENI, per germline. The CDR3 length is 15 residues. These data come from a study of T cell changes during pregnancy in multiple sclerosis. Only in-frame clones appear in the TCRdb table, and some are missing; sequencing was by immunoSEQ multiplex PCR. The sample lists approximately 44,000 clones; around 90% were seen once. This chain connects TRBV18 to TRBJ2-3; 7 nucleotides agree with TRBD1. This sequence was found in a female donor with multiple sclerosis, enrolled in a pregnancy study. Sample: CD4+ T cells from peripheral blood mononuclear cells, taken in the first trimester of pregnancy. CDR3 sequence (DNA): TGTGCCAGCTCAGCTCGGGACAGCCCCACAGATACGCAGTATTTT. Protein product: CASSARDSPTDTQYF. Combining the CDR3 with reference TRBV18 and TRBJ2-3 gives the whole variable domain NAGVMQNPRHLVRRRGQEARLRCSPMKGHSHVYWYRQLPEEGLKFMVYLQKENIIDESGMPKERFSAEFPKEGPSILRIQQVVRGDSAAYFCASSARDSPTDTQYFGPGTRLTVL.